Shown below are 25 T cell receptor beta chains from a single sample sequenced in a study of tumor-infiltrating lymphocytes in primary liver carcinoma. Co-extraction of both nucleic acids (RNA and DNA) used about 19-33 mg of unsorted bulk tissue. From 500 to 600 ng of total RNA, TCR beta-specific cDNA was reverse-transcribed using a constant-region primer. Three rounds of nested multiplex PCR with slightly modified ARM-PCR produced TCR beta libraries. In the first two PCR rounds, TRBV1-TRBV30 forward primers were paired with a C-beta reverse primer, and each round lasted nine to ten cycles. TCRdb independently ran MiXCR on the multiplex PCR reads; one entry per CDR3 protein. The sample carries approximately 110,000 distinct CDR3 sequences, 55% to 75% recorded once. The sample taken for sequencing was liver tumor tissue from sampling region 1. Subset indicated: tumor region T1, superior pole. These receptors were collected from a woman aged 60-70 years with primary liver carcinoma and hepatitis B virus infection.

This chain uses TRBV29-1 with TRBJ1-2; 8 bases match TRBD1. The length of the CDR3 is 15 residues. Germline V lookup: CDR1 SQVTM, CDR2 ANQGSEA. Here the CDR3 DNA reads TGCAGGGTCGCCTTCTCAGGGACAGGATTTTATGGCTACACCTTC. This sequence encodes CRVAFSGTGFYGYTF.

The chain combines TRBV28 with TRBJ2-3; 10 nucleotides agree with TRBD2. V lost 10 bases, J lost 2 bases, and 12 bases stayed unmatched. CDR1 and CDR2 from the germline V gene are MDHEN and SYDVKM. The CDR3 is made up of 16 amino acids. The CDR3 sequence: CATSSRTSGFTDTQYF. The CDR3 region has the DNA TGTGCCACCTCTTCTAGGACTAGCGGATTCACAGATACGCAGTATTTT.

The chain has TRBV14 and TRBJ2-1, with D perhaps assigned TRBD1 or TRBD2 (5 bases each). Trimming removed 2 bases at V and 12 bases at J, with 8 bases between. The CDR3 extends over 11 amino acids. Per the germline V gene, CDR1 is SGHDN and CDR2 is FVKESK. The CDR3 is CASSQTRGQFF. The CDR3 bases are TGTGCCAGCAGCCAAACTAGGGGGCAGTTCTTC. The full variable domain, its missing parts supplied by reference TRBV14 and TRBJ2-1, is EAGVTQFPSHSVIEKGQTVTLRCDPISGHDNLYWYRRVMGKEIKFLLHFVKESKQDESGMPNNRFLAERTGGTYSTLKVQPAELEDSGVYFCASSQTRGQFFGPGTRLTVL.

Concerning this clonotype: The junction does not match germline at one end; this may be a read error. The V and J genes are TRBV11-3 and TRBJ2-3, with D possibly TRBD2 on 7 matching bases. Looked up from germline, CDR1 is SGHNT and CDR2 is YENEEA. The CDR3 totals 18 residues. The CDR3 loop is CASNQRSGTLTSTDTHYF. The CDR3 DNA sequence: TGTGCCAGCAACCAGCGGTCCGGGACACTGACTAGCACAGATACGCATTATTTT.

This clonotype appeared many times. This chain uses TRBV29-1 with TRBJ1-4, with D possibly matching TRBD1 (6 bases). This CDR3 comprises 12 residues. Germline assignment: CDR1 SQVTM and CDR2 ANQGSEA. Trimming removed 4 bases from V and 7 bases from J, with 10 bases in between. The CDR3: CSVGGGSEKLFF. The DNA of the CDR3 is TGCAGCGTTGGGGGGGGCAGTGAAAAACTGTTTTTT.

This clonotype was seen a few times. The chain recombines TRBV5-4 with TRBJ2-3; D ambiguous. The CDR3 spans 14 residues. Trimming left V 1 base short and J 0 bases short, with 6 bases between. CDR1 is SGHNT, CDR2 YYREEE, per germline (reference sequence). CDR3 protein: CASSLSSSTDTQYF. CDR3 DNA sequence: TGTGCCAGCAGCTTGTCGTCTAGCACAGATACGCAGTATTTT. The full variable domain, completed using reference TRBV5-4 and TRBJ2-3, is ETGVTQSPTHLIKTRGQQVTLRCSSQSGHNTVSWYQQALGQGPQFIFQYYREEENGRGNFPPRFSGLQFPNYSSELNVNALELDDSALYLCASSLSSSTDTQYFGPGTRLTVL.

Remarks on this clonotype: A read error may be the cause here, since a much bigger clone is one base away. The chain links TRBV10-3 to TRBJ2-2; the match to TRBD1 covers 8 bases. With V trimmed by 3 bases and J by 9 bases, 9 bases remained unmatched. Germline V lookup: CDR1 ENHRY, CDR2 SYGVKD. There are 15 residues in the CDR3. CDR3 residues: CAISERQGITRELFF. For the CDR3, the DNA is TGTGCCATCAGTGAAAGACAGGGGATTACCAGGGAGCTGTTTTTT.

This chain links TRBV5-5 with TRBJ2-5; D call uncertain. The V end lost 2 bases, the J end lost 7 bases, and 18 bases lay between the germline ends. Germline CDR1 reads SGHKS; CDR2 reads YYEKEE (reference sequence). The CDR3 sequence is 15 residues long. The CDR3 nucleotides are TGTGCCAGCAGCTTCGCTGAAAGGGCCCCCGGGACCCAGTACTTC. It is translated as CASSFAERAPGTQYF.

Comment on this clonotype: One end of the junction does not line up with germline, which may come from a read error. The CDR3 DNA is TGTCCCAGCAGCGTTAGGCAGGGTCCGAGTTCACCCCTCCGCTTT. Translated: CPSSVRQGPSSPLRF. The V gene is TRBV7-8, the J gene TRBJ1-6; D may be TRBD1 (5 bases). Germline V CDR1 and CDR2: SGHVS, FQNEAQ. The CDR3 contains 15 residues.

This chain connects TRBV5-4 to TRBJ2-7; 13 bases agree with TRBD2. V lost 3 bases and J lost 5; bases outside the gene matches: 11. The germline CDR1 and CDR2 sequences are SGHNT and YYREEE (reference sequence). This CDR3 comprises 17 residues. CDR3 DNA sequence: TGTGCCAGCAGCTCGGGACTAGCGGGATCCAACACTGACGAGCAGTACTTC. Amino acids: CASSSGLAGSNTDEQYF.

About this clonotype itself: A read error is likely, as this CDR3 ends without the conserved phenylalanine or tryptophan. V gene TRBV11-2 combines with J gene TRBJ2-1; TRBD2 agrees at 8 bases. J was trimmed by 6 bases and V by 4 bases; bases with no gene match: 8. Germline V gene lookup returns CDR1 SGHAT and CDR2 FQNNGV. This CDR3 comprises 15 residues. CDR3 DNA: TGTGCCAGCAGCTCACTTCGGACTAGCTGCAATGAGCAGTTCTAC. It is translated as CASSSLRTSCNEQFY.

In the case of this clonotype: Just one base apart from a much larger clone, this may be a read error. This chain uses TRBV14 with TRBJ1-2; weak D call: TRBD1 (5 bases). Trimming pared 0 bases from V and 4 bases from J, leaving 12 bases between. Germline assignment: CDR1 SGHDN and CDR2 FVKESK. This CDR3 comprises 15 residues. In DNA form, the CDR3 reads TGTGCCAGCAGCCAAGATACAAGGGGCGTCTATGGCTACACCTTC. Translating gives CASSQDTRGVYGYTF.

Comments on this clonotype: One end of the junction fails to match germline, which may point to a read error. J is TRBJ2-3 and V is TRBV11-2, with D tentatively TRBD2 (5 bases). CDR1 is SGHAT and CDR2 is FQNNGV in the germline V gene. The CDR3 contains 16 residues. CDR3 residues: CASTGEDSPNTYTQYF. The DNA of the CDR3 is TGTGCCAGCACCGGAGAGGACTCACCTAACACATATACGCAGTATTTT.

In the case of this clonotype: With a much larger clone just one base away, this may be a read error. The CDR3 bases are TGTGCTAGTGGTTTGTCTGGGCAGTTCTTC. Translation gives CASGLSGQFF. This rearrangement joins TRBV12-5 to TRBJ2-1; the D is unclear. CDR1 is LGHNT and CDR2 is FRNRAP in the germline V gene. There are 10 residues in the CDR3. V was clipped by 2 bases and J by 12 bases, with 5 bases between them.

The gene calls are TRBV10-2 and TRBJ1-2; a possible D gene is TRBD1 (5 bases). V was clipped by 6 bases and J by 7 bases, with 12 bases between them. CDR1 and CDR2 from the germline V gene are WSHSY and SAAADI. This CDR3 has 12 residues. The CDR3 loop reads CASRSQDIGYTF. CDR3 nucleotides: TGCGCCAGCAGGTCCCAGGACATTGGCTACACCTTC.

A remark on this clonotype: The germline gene is not matched at one end of the junction; a read error may be the cause. The chain recombines TRBV11-1 with TRBJ2-1, with D perhaps matching TRBD2 (5 bases). This CDR3 region has 16 residues. Germline loops: CDR1 SGHAT, CDR2 FQDESV (reference sequence). This chain's CDR3 is CVSSYKPGLLQPEQFF. CDR3 in DNA: TGTGTCAGCAGTTACAAACCAGGACTCCTACAACCTGAGCAGTTCTTC. Full variable domain (remainder filled in from reference TRBV11-1 and TRBJ2-1): EAEVAQSPRYKITEKSQAVAFWCDPISGHATLYWYRQILGQGPELLVQFQDESVVDDSQLPKDRFSAERLKGVDSTLKIQPAELGDSAMYLCVSSYKPGLLQPEQFFGPGTRLTVL.

This clonotype was detected ten times or more. The chain carries TRBV4-1 and TRBJ1-1; D not certain. CDR3 length equals 13 residues. The germline V and J ends were trimmed by 2 bases and 0 bases, with 4 bases remaining between them. Germline CDR1 MGHRA, CDR2 YSYEKL. This CDR3 is CASSQRLNTEAFF. The CDR3 coding sequence is TGCGCCAGCAGCCAACGGTTGAACACTGAAGCTTTCTTT.

The chain recombines TRBV11-2 with TRBJ2-7; D may be TRBD1 (6 bases). Trimming stripped 4 bases from V and 10 bases from J, with 23 bases between. The CDR3 has 15 residues. Germline CDR1 and CDR2: SGHAT and FQNNGV. In DNA, the CDR3 is TGTGCCAGCAGCTCTCACCTAGGACAGATTTACGGACAGTACTTC. The encoded protein is CASSSHLGQIYGQYF.

With respect to this clonotype: Since the CDR3 does not end with the conserved phenylalanine or tryptophan, this likely comes from a read error. No DNA is shown, since the ends of the CDR3 on it are uncertain; the CDR3 is the one TCRdb lists. The V and J genes are TRBV12-3 or TRBV12-4 and TRBJ1-2. Both ends counted, the CDR3 spans 12 residues. This CDR3 is CASSLRAWGHTL.

Turning to this clonotype: Just one base apart from a much larger clone, this may be a read error. The V and J genes are TRBV4-1 and TRBJ1-1; no clear D. Germline V CDR1 and CDR2: MGHRA, YSYEKL. CDR3 length: 13 amino acids. The CDR3 DNA reads as TGCGCCTGCAGCCCCCGGGAACACACTGAAGCTTTCTTT. As protein: CACSPREHTEAFF.

On this clonotype: One end of the junction does not line up with germline, which may come from a read error. The rearrangement joins TRBV11-3 to TRBJ2-3; D is perhaps TRBD2 (6 bases). The germline CDR1 and CDR2 sequences are SGHNT and YENEEA. This CDR3 is 14 amino acids long. CDR3 in DNA: TGTGCCAGCAGCTTTCAGACTAGTGCAGATACGCGGTATTTT. Translating gives CASSFQTSADTRYF. Filled out from reference TRBV11-3 and TRBJ2-3, the complete variable domain reads EAGVVQSPRYKIIEKKQPVAFWCNPISGHNTLYWYLQNLGQGPELLIRYENEEAVDDSQLPKDRFSAERLKGVDSTLKIQPAELGDSAVYLCASSFQTSADTRYFGPGTRLTVL.

To note about this clonotype: One junction end disagrees with the germline gene, perhaps due to a read error. The chain recombines TRBV7-8 with TRBJ1-2, with D unclear. This CDR3 contains 14 residues. Germline V gives CDR1 SGHVS, CDR2 FQNEAQ. The DNA of the CDR3 is TGTGCCAGCAGCTTATATAAGGTGGGCTATGGCTACATCTTC. The encoded protein is CASSLYKVGYGYIF.

The rearrangement joins TRBV5-6 to TRBJ1-3; D ambiguous. V dropped 4 bases and J dropped 0 bases, with 20 bases sitting between them. Germline CDR1 SGHDT, CDR2 YYEEEE. The CDR3 consists of 18 residues. CDR3 sequence: CASSPPPPGHNSGNTIYF. In nucleotides, the CDR3 is TGTGCCAGCAGCCCCCCCCCACCGGGCCACAACTCTGGAAACACCATATATTTT.

The chain is built from TRBV28 and TRBJ1-2, with D possibly being TRBD1 (5 bases). The ends were cut back, 5 bases at V and 4 bases at J, with 17 bases in the middle. Germline V lookup: CDR1 MDHEN, CDR2 SYDVKM. This CDR3 has 15 amino acids. The CDR3 reads CASSLSEGLSYGYTF. The CDR3 DNA is TGTGCCAGCAGTCTAAGCGAGGGGTTGAGCTATGGCTACACCTTC.

This clonotype appeared a single time. With a much larger clone just one base away, this may be a read error. DNA of the CDR3: TGCAGCGTGGAAGACAGGGTGGGCATTGAAGCTTTCTTT. This gives the protein CSVEDRVGIEAFF. The rearrangement links TRBV29-1 to TRBJ1-1; 7 bases agree with TRBD1. Germline lookup yields CDR1 SQVTM and CDR2 ANQGSEA. This CDR3 has 13 amino acids.